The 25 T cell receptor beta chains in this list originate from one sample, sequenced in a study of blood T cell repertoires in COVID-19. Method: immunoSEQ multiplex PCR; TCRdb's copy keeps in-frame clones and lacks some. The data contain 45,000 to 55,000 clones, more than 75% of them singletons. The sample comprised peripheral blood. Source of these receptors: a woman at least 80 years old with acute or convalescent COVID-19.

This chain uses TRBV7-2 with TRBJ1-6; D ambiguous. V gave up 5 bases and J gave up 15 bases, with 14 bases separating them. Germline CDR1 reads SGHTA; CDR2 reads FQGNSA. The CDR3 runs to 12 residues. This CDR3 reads CASSTGIGILHF. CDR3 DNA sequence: TGTGCCAGCAGCACGGGCATCGGGATCCTCCACTTT.

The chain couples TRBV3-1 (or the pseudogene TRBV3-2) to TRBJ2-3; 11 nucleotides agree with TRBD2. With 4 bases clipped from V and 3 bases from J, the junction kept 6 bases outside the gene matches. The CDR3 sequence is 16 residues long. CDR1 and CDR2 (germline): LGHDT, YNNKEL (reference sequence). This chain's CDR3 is CASSPFSGGATDTQYF. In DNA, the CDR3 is TGTGCCAGCAGCCCGTTTAGCGGGGGGGCGACAGATACGCAGTATTTT.

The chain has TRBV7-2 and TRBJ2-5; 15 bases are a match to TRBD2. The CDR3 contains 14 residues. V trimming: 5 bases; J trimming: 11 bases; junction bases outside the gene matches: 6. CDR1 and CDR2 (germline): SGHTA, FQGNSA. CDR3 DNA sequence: TGTGCCAGCAGCCGGACTAGCGGGAGGGATACGCAGTACTTC. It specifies CASSRTSGRDTQYF.

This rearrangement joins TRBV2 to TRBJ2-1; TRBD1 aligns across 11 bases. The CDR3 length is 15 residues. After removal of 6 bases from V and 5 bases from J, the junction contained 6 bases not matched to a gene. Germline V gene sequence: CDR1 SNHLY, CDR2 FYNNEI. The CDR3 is CASRDRGLINNEQFF. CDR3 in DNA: TGTGCCAGCAGGGACAGGGGGCTGATTAACAATGAGCAGTTCTTC.

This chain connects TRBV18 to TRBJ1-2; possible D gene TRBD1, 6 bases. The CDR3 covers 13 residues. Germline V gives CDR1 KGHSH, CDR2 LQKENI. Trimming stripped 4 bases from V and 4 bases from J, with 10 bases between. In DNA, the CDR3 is TGTGCCAGCTCACGTGGGACACGCTATGGCTACACCTTC. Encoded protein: CASSRGTRYGYTF.

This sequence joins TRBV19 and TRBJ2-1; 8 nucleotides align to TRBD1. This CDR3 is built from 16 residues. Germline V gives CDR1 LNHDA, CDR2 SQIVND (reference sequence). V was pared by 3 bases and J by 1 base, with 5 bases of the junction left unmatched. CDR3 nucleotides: TGTGCCAGTAGTATCCAGGGACAGGTTTCCTACAATGAGCAGTTCTTC. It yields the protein CASSIQGQVSYNEQFF. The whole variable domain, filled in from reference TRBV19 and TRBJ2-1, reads DGGITQSPKYLFRKEGQNVTLSCEQNLNHDAMYWYRQDPGQGLRLIYYSQIVNDFQKGDIAEGYSVSREKKESFPLTVTSAQKNPTAFYLCASSIQGQVSYNEQFFGPGTRLTVL.

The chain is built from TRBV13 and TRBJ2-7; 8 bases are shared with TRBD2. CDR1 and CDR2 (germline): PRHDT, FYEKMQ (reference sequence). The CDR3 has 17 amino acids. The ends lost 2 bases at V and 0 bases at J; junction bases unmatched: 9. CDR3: CASSLQGLGTSSYEQYV. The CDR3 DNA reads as TGTGCCAGCAGCTTACAGGGACTAGGGACTAGCTCCTACGAGCAGTACGTC.

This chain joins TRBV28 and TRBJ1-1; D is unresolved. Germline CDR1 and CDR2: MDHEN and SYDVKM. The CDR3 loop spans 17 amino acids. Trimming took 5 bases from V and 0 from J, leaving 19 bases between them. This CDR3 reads CASSLGPPIGMNTEAFF. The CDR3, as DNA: TGTGCCAGCAGTCTGGGCCCCCCCATCGGGATGAACACTGAAGCTTTCTTT.

The CDR3 nucleotides are TGTGCCAGCAGCCACCATCGGGGTGCGGGAACCTACGAGCAGTACTTC. As protein: CASSHHRGAGTYEQYF. The J gene is TRBJ2-7, the V gene TRBV3-1 (or the pseudogene TRBV3-2); D might be TRBD2 (6 bases). The CDR3 is 16 residues long. V lost 3 bases, J lost 2 bases, and 17 bases lay in between. Germline-derived CDR1 and CDR2 are LGHDT and YNNKEL (reference sequence).

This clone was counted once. This CDR3 is CASSQSTTGGQFF. In DNA form, the CDR3 reads TGTGCCAGCAGCCAATCGACGACAGGGGGCCAGTTCTTC. V gene TRBV16 combines with J gene TRBJ2-1, with 10 bases that match TRBD1. Germline CDR1 reads KGHSY; CDR2 reads FQNENV. The CDR3 extends over 13 amino acids. The J segment lost 13 bases and the V segment lost 0 bases, leaving 3 bases of the junction unmatched.

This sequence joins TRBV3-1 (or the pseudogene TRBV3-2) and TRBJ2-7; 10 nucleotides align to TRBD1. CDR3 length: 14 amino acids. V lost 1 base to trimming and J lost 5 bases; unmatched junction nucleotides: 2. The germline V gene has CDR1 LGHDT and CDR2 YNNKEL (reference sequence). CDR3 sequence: CASSQADRGNEQYF. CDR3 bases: TGTGCCAGCAGCCAAGCGGACAGGGGGAACGAGCAGTACTTC.

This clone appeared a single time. This CDR3 reads CASSSGNTGELFF. The CDR3 coding sequence is TGTGCCAGCAGCTCGGGGAACACCGGGGAGCTGTTTTTT. The chain carries TRBV11-3 and TRBJ2-2; D gene uncertain. CDR3 size: 13 residues. V dropped 4 bases and J dropped 1 base, with 4 bases sitting between them. Germline V gene data show CDR1 as SGHNT and CDR2 as YENEEA.

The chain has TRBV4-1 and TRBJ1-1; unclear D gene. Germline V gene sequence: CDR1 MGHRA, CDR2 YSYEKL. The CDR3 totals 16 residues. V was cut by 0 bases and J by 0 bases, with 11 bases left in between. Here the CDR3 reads CASSQEFGTVNTEAFF. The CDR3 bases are TGCGCCAGCAGCCAAGAATTCGGTACAGTGAACACTGAAGCTTTCTTT.

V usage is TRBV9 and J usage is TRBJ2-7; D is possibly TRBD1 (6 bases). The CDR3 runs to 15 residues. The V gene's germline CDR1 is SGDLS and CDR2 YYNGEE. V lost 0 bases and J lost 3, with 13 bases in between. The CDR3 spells CASSVAPQDSYEQYF. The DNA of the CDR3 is TGTGCCAGCAGCGTAGCCCCCCAGGACAGCTACGAGCAGTACTTC.

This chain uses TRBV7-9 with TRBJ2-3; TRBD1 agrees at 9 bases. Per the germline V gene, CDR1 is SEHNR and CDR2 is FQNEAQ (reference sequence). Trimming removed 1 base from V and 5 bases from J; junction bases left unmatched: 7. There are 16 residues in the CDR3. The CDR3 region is CASSLVSGQGQDTQYF. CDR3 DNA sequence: TGTGCCAGCAGCTTAGTCTCGGGACAGGGACAAGATACGCAGTATTTT.

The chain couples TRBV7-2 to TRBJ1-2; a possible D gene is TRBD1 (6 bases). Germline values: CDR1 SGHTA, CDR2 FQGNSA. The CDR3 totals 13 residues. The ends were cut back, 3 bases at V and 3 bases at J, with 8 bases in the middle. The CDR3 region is CASSFSGDYGYTF. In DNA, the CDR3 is TGTGCCAGCAGCTTCTCAGGGGACTATGGCTACACCTTC.

The CDR3 sequence is CASSRGTKANYGYTF. The CDR3 DNA reads TGTGCCAGTAGTAGGGGGACAAAAGCTAACTATGGCTACACCTTC. V and J are TRBV19 and TRBJ1-2; D perhaps matches TRBD1 (6 bases). The CDR3 has 15 amino acids. Germline V gives CDR1 LNHDA, CDR2 SQIVND (reference sequence). Trimming stripped 4 bases from V and 0 bases from J, with 12 bases between.

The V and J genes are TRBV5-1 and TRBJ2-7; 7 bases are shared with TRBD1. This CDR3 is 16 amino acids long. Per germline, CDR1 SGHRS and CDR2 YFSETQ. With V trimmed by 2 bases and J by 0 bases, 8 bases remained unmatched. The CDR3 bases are TGCGCCAGCAGCTTCCAACAGACAGGGAGCTCCTACGAGCAGTACTTC. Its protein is CASSFQQTGSSYEQYF. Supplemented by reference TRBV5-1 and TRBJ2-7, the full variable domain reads KAGVTQTPRYLIKTRGQQVTLSCSPISGHRSVSWYQQTPGQGLQFLFEYFSETQRNKGNFPGRFSGRQFSNSRSEMNVSTLELGDSALYLCASSFQQTGSSYEQYFGPGTRLTVT.

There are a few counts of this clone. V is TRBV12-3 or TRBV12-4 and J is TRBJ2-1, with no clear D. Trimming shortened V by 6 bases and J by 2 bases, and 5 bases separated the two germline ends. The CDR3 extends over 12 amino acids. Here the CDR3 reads CASSPAYNEQFF. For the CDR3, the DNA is TGTGCCAGCAGCCCGGCCTACAATGAGCAGTTCTTC.

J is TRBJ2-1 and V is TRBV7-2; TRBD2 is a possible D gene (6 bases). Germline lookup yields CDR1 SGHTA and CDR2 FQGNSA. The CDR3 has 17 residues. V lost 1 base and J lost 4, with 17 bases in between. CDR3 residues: CASSLELVGLHYNEQFF. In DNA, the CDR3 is TGTGCCAGCAGCTTAGAACTGGTGGGACTCCATTACAATGAGCAGTTCTTC. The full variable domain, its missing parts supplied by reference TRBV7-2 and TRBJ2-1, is GAGVSQSPSNKVTEKGKDVELRCDPISGHTALYWYRQSLGQGLEFLIYFQGNSAPDKSGLPSDRFSAERTGGSVSTLTIQRTQQEDSAVYLCASSLELVGLHYNEQFFGPGTRLTVL.

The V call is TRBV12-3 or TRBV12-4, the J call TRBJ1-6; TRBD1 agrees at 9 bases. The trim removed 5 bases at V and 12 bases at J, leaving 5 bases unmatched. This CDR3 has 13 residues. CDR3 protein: CASSPGQGKPLHF. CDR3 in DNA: TGTGCCAGCAGTCCGGGACAGGGAAAACCCCTCCACTTT.

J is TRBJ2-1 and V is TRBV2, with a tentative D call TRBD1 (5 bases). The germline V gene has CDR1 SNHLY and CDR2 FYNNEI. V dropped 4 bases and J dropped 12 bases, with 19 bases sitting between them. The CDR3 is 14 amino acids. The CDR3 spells CASSGSGRGVRQFF. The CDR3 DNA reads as TGTGCCAGCAGTGGGTCAGGGCGTGGGGTTAGGCAGTTCTTC.

CDR3 sequence: CASSSSDYGYTF. The CDR3, as DNA: TGTGCCAGCAGTAGTTCAGACTATGGCTACACCTTC. This chain connects TRBV12-3 or TRBV12-4 to TRBJ1-2; D gene unclear. The CDR3 is 12 residues long. V shed 5 bases and J shed 3 bases, with 7 bases lying between them.

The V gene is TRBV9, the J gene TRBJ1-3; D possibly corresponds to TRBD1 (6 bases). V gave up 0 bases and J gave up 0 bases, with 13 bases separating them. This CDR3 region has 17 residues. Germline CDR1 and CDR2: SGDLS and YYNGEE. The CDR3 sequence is CASSVGRTAISGNTIYF. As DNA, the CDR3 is TGTGCCAGCAGCGTAGGGAGGACAGCCATCTCTGGAAACACCATATATTTT.

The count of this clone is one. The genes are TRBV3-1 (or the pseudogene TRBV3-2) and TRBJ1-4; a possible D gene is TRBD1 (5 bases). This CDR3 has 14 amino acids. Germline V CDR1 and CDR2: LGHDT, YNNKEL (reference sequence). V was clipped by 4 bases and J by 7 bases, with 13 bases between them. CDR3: CASSLRVSPEKLFF. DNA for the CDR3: TGTGCCAGCAGCCTCAGGGTCTCTCCTGAAAAACTGTTTTTT.